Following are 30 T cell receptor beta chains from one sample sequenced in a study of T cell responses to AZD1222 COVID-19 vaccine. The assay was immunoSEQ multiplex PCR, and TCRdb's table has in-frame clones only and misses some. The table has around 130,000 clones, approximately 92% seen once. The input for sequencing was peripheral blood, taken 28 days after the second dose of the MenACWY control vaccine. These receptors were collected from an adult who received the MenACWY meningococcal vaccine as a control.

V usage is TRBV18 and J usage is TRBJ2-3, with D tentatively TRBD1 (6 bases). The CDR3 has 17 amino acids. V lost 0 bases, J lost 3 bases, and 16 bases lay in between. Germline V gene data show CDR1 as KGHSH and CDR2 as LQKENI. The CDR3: CASSPPIGQTWTDTQYF. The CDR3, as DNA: TGTGCCAGCTCACCACCGATAGGACAGACATGGACAGATACGCAGTATTTT. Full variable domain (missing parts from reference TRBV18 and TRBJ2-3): NAGVMQNPRHLVRRRGQEARLRCSPMKGHSHVYWYRQLPEEGLKFMVYLQKENIIDESGMPKERFSAEFPKEGPSILRIQQVVRGDSAAYFCASSPPIGQTWTDTQYFGPGTRLTVL.

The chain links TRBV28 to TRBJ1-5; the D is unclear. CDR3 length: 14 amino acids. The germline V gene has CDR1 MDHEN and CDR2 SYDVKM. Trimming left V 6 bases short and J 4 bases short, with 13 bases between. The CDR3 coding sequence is TGTGCCAGCAGCAGAGCCCTTTCGAATCAGCCCCAGCATTTT. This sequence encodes CASSRALSNQPQHF.

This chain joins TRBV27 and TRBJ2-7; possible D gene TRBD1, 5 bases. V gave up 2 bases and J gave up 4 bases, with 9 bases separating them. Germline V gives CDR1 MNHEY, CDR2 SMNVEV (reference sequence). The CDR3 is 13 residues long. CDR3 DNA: TGTGCCAGCAGTTTACAGGGTTCGTACGAGCAGTACTTC. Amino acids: CASSLQGSYEQYF.

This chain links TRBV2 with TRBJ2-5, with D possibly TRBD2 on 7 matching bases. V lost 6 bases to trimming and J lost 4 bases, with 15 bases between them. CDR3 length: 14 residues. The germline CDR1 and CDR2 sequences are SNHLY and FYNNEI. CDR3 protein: CASSLGGGAETQYF. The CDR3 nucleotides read TGTGCCAGCAGCCTAGGGGGGGGCGCAGAGACCCAGTACTTC.

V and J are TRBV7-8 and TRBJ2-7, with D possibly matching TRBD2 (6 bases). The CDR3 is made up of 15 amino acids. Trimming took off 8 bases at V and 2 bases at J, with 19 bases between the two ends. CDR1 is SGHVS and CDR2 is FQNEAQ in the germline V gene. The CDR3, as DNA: TGTGCCAGCTTGGCGGTCGGGAGCAACACCTACGAGCAGTACTTC. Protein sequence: CASLAVGSNTYEQYF.

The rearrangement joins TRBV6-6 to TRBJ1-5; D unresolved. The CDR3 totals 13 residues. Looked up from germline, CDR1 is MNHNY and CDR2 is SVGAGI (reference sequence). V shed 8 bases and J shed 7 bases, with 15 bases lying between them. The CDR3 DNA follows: TGTGCCAGCTCCACGTTGGAGGGCCAGCCCCAGCATTTT. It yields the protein CASSTLEGQPQHF.

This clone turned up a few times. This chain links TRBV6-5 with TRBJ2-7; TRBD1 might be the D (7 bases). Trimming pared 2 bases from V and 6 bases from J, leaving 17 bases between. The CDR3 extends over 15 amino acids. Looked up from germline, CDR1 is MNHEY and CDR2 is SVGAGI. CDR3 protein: CASSYVWGQGGEQYF. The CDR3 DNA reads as TGTGCCAGCAGTTACGTTTGGGGGCAGGGGGGCGAGCAGTACTTC.

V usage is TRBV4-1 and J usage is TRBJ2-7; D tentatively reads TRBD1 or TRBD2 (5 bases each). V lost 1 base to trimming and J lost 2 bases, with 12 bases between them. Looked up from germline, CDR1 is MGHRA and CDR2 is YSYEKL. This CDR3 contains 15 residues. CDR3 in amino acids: CASSQGAGTAYEQYF. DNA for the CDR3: TGCGCCAGCAGCCAAGGGGCAGGGACCGCCTACGAGCAGTACTTC.

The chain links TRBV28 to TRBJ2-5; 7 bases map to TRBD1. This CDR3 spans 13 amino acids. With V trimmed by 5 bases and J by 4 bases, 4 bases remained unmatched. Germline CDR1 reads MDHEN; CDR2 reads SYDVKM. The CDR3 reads CASSTTGTETQYF. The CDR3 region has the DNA TGTGCCAGCAGTACGACAGGGACAGAGACCCAGTACTTC.

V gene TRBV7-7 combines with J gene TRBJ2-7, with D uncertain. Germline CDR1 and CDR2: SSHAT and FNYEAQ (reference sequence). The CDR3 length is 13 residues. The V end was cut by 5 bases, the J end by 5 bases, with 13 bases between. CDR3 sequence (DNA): TGTGCCAGCAGCCCCTCTTTAGGTAACGAGCAGTACTTC. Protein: CASSPSLGNEQYF.

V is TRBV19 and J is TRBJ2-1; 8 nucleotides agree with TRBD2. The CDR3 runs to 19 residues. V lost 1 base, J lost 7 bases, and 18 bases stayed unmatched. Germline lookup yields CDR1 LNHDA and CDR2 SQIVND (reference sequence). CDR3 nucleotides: TGTGCCAGTAGTATAGTTAGGGAAAGTGGATTAGCGGGGACGAATGAGCAGTTCTTC. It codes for CASSIVRESGLAGTNEQFF. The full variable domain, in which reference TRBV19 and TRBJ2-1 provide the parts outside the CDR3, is DGGITQSPKYLFRKEGQNVTLSCEQNLNHDAMYWYRQDPGQGLRLIYYSQIVNDFQKGDIAEGYSVSREKKESFPLTVTSAQKNPTAFYLCASSIVRESGLAGTNEQFFGPGTRLTVL.

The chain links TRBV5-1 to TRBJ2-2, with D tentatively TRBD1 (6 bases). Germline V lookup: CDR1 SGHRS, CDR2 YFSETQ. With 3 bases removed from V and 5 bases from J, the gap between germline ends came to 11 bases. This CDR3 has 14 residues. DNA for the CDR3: TGCGCCAGCAGCTCACAGGGTTATACCGGGGAGCTGTTTTTT. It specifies CASSSQGYTGELFF.

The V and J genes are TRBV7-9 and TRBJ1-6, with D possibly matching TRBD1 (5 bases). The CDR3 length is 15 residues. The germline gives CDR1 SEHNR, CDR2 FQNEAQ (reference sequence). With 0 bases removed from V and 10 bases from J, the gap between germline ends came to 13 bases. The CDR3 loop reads CASSLAGRDGSPLHF. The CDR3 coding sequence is TGTGCCAGCAGCTTAGCGGGACGGGATGGATCACCCCTCCACTTT.

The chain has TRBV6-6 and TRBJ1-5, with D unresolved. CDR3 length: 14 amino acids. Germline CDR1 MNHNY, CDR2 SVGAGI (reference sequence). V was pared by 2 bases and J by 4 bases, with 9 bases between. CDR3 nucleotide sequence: TGTGCCAGCAGTTACGCGGGCAGAAATCAGCCCCAGCATTTT. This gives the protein CASSYAGRNQPQHF.

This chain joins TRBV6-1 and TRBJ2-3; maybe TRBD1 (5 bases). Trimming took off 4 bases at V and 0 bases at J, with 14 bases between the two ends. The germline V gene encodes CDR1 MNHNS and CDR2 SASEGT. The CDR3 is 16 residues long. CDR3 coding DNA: TGTGCCAGCAGTGTCGCAGGGCCCCGCAGCACAGATACGCAGTATTTT. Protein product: CASSVAGPRSTDTQYF.

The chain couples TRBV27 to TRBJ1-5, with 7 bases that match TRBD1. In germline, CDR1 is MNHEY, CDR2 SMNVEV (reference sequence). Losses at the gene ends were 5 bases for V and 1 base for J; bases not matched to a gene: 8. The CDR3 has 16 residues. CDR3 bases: TGTGCCAGCAGTCCAAAGACAGGGAAAAGCAATCAGCCCCAGCATTTT. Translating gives CASSPKTGKSNQPQHF.

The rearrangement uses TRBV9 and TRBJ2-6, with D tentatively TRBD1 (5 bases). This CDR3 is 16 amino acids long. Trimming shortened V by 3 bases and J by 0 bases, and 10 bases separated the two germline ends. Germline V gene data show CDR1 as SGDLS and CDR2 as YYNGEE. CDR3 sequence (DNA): TGTGCCAGCAGCGCACAGGTGAGCTCTGGGGCCAACGTCCTGACTTTC. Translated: CASSAQVSSGANVLTF.

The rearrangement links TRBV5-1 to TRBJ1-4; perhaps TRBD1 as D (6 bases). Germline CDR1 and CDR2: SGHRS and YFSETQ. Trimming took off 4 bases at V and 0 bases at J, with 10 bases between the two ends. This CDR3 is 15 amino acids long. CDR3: CASSTRTATNEKLFF. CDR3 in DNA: TGCGCCAGCAGCACCCGGACAGCAACTAATGAAAAACTGTTTTTT.

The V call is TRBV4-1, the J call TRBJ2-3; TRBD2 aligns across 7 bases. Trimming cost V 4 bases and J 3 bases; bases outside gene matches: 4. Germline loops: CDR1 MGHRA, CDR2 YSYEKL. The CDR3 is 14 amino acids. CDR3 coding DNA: TGCGCCAGCAGCCCGTGGGGAGGGACAGATACGCAGTATTTT. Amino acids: CASSPWGGTDTQYF.

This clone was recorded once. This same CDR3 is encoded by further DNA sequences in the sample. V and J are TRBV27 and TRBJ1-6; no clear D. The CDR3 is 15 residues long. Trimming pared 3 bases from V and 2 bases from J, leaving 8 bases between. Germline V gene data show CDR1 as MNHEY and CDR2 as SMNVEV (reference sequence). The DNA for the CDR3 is TGTGCCAGCAGTTTCGAGGGTCCCTATAATTCACCCCTCCACTTT. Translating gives CASSFEGPYNSPLHF.

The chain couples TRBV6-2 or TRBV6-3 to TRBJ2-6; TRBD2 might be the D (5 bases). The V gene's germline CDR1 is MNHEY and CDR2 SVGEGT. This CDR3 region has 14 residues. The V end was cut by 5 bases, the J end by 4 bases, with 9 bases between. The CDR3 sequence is CASSVATGANVLTF. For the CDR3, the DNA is TGTGCCAGCAGTGTAGCGACCGGGGCCAACGTCCTGACTTTC.

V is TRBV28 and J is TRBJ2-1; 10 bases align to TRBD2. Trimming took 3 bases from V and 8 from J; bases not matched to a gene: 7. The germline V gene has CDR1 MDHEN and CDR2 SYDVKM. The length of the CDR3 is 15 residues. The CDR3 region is CASSFQRGGLDEQFF. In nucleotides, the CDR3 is TGTGCCAGCAGTTTCCAGCGGGGGGGGTTGGATGAGCAGTTCTTC.

Written as DNA, the CDR3 is TGCGCCAGCAGCCAATTACGTCAAGAGACCCAGTACTTC. Protein product: CASSQLRQETQYF. The J gene is TRBJ2-5, the V gene TRBV4-1; unclear D gene. The CDR3 is 13 residues long. V was shortened by 2 bases and J by 2 bases, with 6 bases between the two germline ends. CDR1 and CDR2 from the germline V gene are MGHRA and YSYEKL.

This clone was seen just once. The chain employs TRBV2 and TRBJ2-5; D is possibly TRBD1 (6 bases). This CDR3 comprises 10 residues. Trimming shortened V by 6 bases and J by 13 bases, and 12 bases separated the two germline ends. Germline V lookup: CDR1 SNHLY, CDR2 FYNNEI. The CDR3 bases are TGTGCCAGCAGGGGGCAGGGGCGGTACTTC. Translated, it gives CASRGQGRYF.

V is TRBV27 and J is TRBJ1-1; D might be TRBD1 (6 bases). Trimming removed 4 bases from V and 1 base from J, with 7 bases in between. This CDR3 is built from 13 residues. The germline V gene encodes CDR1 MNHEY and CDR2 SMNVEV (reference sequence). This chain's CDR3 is CASSSRGNTEAFF. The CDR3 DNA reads TGTGCCAGCAGTTCCAGGGGGAACACTGAAGCTTTCTTT.

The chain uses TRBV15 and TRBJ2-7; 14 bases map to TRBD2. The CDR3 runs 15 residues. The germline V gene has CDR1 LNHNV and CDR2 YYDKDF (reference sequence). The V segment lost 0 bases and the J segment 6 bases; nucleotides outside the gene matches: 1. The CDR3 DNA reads TGTGCCACCAGCAGAGATGGGACTAGCGGGAGCGAGCAGTACTTC. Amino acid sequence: CATSRDGTSGSEQYF.

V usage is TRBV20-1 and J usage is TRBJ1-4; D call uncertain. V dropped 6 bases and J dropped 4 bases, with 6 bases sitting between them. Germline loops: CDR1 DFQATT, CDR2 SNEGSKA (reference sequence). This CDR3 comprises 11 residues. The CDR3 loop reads CSAESNEKLFF. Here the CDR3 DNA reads TGCAGTGCCGAGAGTAATGAAAAACTGTTTTTT.

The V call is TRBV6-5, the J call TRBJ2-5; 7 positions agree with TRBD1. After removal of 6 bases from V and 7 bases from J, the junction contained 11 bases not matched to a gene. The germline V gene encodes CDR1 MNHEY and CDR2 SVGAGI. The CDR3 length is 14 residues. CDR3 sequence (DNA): TGTGCCAGCAGGCAACAGGGGACCCCCGGGACCCAGTACTTC. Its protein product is CASRQQGTPGTQYF.

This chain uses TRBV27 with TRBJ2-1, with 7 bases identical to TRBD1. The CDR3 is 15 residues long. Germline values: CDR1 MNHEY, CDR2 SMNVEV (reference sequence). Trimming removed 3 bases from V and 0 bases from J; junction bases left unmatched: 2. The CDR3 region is CASSLRDSSYNEQFF. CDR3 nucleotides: TGTGCCAGCAGTTTGAGGGACAGCTCCTACAATGAGCAGTTCTTC.

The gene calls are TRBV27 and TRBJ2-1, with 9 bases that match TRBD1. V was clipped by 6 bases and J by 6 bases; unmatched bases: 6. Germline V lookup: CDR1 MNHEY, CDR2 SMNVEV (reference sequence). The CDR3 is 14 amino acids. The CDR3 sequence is CASSLTGGLNEQFF. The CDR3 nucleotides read TGTGCCAGCAGCCTGACAGGGGGACTCAATGAGCAGTTCTTC.